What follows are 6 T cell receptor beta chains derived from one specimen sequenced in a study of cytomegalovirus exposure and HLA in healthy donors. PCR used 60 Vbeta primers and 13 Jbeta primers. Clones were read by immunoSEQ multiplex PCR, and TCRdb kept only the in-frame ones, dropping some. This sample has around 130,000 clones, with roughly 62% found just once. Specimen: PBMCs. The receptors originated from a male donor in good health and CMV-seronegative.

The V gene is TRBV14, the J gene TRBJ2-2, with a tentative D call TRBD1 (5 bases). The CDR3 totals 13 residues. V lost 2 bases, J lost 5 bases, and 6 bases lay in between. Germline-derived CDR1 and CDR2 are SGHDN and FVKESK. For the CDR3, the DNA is TGTGCCAGCAGCCAATCAGGGACCGGGGAGCTGTTTTTT. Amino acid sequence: CASSQSGTGELFF.

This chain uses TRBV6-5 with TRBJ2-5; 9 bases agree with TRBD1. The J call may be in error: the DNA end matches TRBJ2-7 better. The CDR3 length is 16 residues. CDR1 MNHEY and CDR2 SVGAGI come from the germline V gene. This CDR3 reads CASSYSRTGVLYEQYF. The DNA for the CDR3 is TGTGCCAGCAGTTACTCTCGGACAGGGGTTTTATACGAGCAGTACTTC.

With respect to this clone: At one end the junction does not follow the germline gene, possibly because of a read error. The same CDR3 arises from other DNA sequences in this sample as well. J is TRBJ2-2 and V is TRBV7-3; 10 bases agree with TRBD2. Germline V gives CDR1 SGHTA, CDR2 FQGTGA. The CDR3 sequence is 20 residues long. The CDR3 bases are TGTGCCAGCAGCCCTTTAGGGGCAGCGGGGGGGCGCGGGAACACCGGGGAGCTATTTTTT. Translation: CASSPLGAAGGRGNTGELFF.

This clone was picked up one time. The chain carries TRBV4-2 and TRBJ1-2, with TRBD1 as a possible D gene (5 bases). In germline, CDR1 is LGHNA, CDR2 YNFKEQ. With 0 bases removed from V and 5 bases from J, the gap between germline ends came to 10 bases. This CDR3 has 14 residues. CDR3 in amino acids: CASSQEGGGYGYTF. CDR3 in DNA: TGTGCCAGCAGCCAAGAGGGGGGTGGGTATGGCTACACCTTC.

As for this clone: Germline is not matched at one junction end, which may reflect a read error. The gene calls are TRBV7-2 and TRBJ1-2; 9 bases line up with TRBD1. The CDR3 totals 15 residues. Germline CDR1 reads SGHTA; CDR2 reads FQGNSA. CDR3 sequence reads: CASSVPGQGTDGDTF. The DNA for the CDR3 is TGTGCCAGCAGCGTCCCGGGACAGGGAACAGATGGCGACACCTTC.

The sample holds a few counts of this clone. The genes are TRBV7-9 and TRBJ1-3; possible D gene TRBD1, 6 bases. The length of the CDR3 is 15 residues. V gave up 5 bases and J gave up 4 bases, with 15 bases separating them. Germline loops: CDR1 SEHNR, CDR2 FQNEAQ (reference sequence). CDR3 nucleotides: TGTGCCAGCAGCCTACAGGGAAGTAGCGGAAACACCATATATTTT. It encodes CASSLQGSSGNTIYF.